One sample yielded the 16 T cell receptor beta chains listed below, sequenced in a study of identical twins. TCRdb reanalysed the 5' RACE reads using MiXCR and keeps one entry per CDR3 protein. The sample yields 600,000 to 800,000 distinct CDR3 sequences, about 20% seen once. The data also belong to a second study, concerning T cells expressing NK-cell markers.

The sequencing sample was made of PBMCs. The source is a woman between 18 and 29 years old in good health.

The V call is TRBV13, the J call TRBJ2-1; either TRBD1 or TRBD2 may supply D (5 bases each). The CDR3 has 14 residues. Looked up from germline, CDR1 is PRHDT and CDR2 is FYEKMQ (reference sequence). V lost 3 bases and J 4 bases, leaving 10 bases between the germline ends. The CDR3 loop is CASSFKWGYNEQFF. The CDR3 DNA reads as TGTGCCAGCAGCTTTAAATGGGGGTACAATGAGCAGTTCTTC. Combining the CDR3 with reference TRBV13 and TRBJ2-1 gives the whole variable domain AAGVIQSPRHLIKEKRETATLKCYPIPRHDTVYWYQQGPGQDPQFLISFYEKMQSDKGSIPDRFSAQQFSDYHSELNMSSLELGDSALYFCASSFKWGYNEQFFGPGTRLTVL.

V usage is TRBV29-1 and J usage is TRBJ2-1; 9 bases are a match to TRBD1. V shed 6 bases, J shed 8 bases, and the junction held 8 bases outside the gene matches. The CDR3 consists of 13 residues. Per germline, CDR1 SQVTM and CDR2 ANQGSEA. In DNA form, the CDR3 reads TGCAGCGTCGGGACAGGGTCGTTCCATGAGCAGTTCTTC. As protein: CSVGTGSFHEQFF.

This clonotype was detected a few times. J is TRBJ2-7 and V is TRBV29-1; no clear D gene. The CDR3 totals 12 residues. CDR1 SQVTM and CDR2 ANQGSEA come from the germline V gene. V dropped 0 bases and J dropped 7 bases, with 10 bases sitting between them. This chain's CDR3 is CSVEDLVEEQYF. As DNA, the CDR3 is TGCAGCGTTGAAGATCTGGTGGAAGAGCAGTACTTC.

The chain uses TRBV10-3 and TRBJ2-2; 7 positions match TRBD1. CDR1 and CDR2 (germline): ENHRY, SYGVKD. This CDR3 is 14 amino acids long. V lost 11 bases to trimming and J lost 1 base; unmatched junction nucleotides: 7. Here the CDR3 reads CAAEGQWNTGELFF. The CDR3 DNA sequence: TGTGCCGCCGAGGGACAGTGGAACACCGGGGAGCTGTTTTTT.

The table lists this clonotype with a few counts. The genes are TRBV4-3 and TRBJ2-5; TRBD2 aligns across 12 bases. This CDR3 is built from 15 residues. The V gene end was trimmed by 6 bases and the J gene end by 4 bases; junction bases not matched to a gene: 6. The germline V gene has CDR1 LGHNA and CDR2 YSLEER. CDR3 in amino acids: CASRRLAGEPETQYF. The CDR3 DNA reads TGCGCCAGCAGGAGACTAGCGGGAGAACCAGAGACCCAGTACTTC.

The chain uses TRBV29-1 and TRBJ2-2; 8 bases align to TRBD2. The CDR3 has 15 residues. Germline assignment: CDR1 SQVTM and CDR2 ANQGSEA. Trimming took 5 bases from V and 4 from J; bases not matched to a gene: 9. The DNA for the CDR3 is TGCAGCGTTTCTCCGGGACTAGAGTCCACCGGGGAGCTGTTTTTT. Its translation: CSVSPGLESTGELFF.

This chain uses TRBV5-1 with TRBJ2-1; 13 positions agree with TRBD2. Germline CDR1 reads SGHRS; CDR2 reads YFSETQ. The CDR3 is made up of 16 amino acids. Losses at the gene ends were 0 bases for V and 6 bases for J; bases not matched to a gene: 3. The CDR3 is CASSLAWTSGSNEQFF. The CDR3, as DNA: TGCGCCAGCAGCTTGGCTTGGACTAGCGGGAGCAATGAGCAGTTCTTC.

V is TRBV4-3 and J is TRBJ2-1; D gene uncertain. Per the germline V gene, CDR1 is LGHNA and CDR2 is YSLEER. V lost 0 bases and J 8 bases, leaving 8 bases between the germline ends. The CDR3 is 13 residues long. CDR3 nucleotides: TGCGCCAGCAGCCAAGATCCCAGATATGAGCAGTTCTTC. Amino acids: CASSQDPRYEQFF.

In this sample, this clonotype turned up a few times. The chain links TRBV20-1 to TRBJ2-1, with 8 bases fitting TRBD1. The CDR3 covers 15 residues. J lost 1 base, V lost 1 base, and 3 bases had no gene match. Germline CDR1 reads DFQATT; CDR2 reads SNEGSKA (reference sequence). CDR3 nucleotide sequence: TGCAGTGCTAGAGGGACAGGGTGGTCCTACAATGAGCAGTTCTTC. Protein: CSARGTGWSYNEQFF.

This clonotype has at least ten counts. The rearrangement links TRBV27 to TRBJ2-3, with 9 bases identical to TRBD2. The V gene end was trimmed by 5 bases and the J gene end by 5 bases; junction bases not matched to a gene: 8. The CDR3 runs 15 residues. In germline, CDR1 is MNHEY, CDR2 SMNVEV (reference sequence). CDR3 loop: CASSNLAGARDTQYF. The CDR3 bases are TGTGCCAGCAGTAACTTAGCGGGGGCGAGAGATACGCAGTATTTT.

The V gene is TRBV4-3, the J gene TRBJ2-7; tentatively, D is TRBD1 or TRBD2 (5 bases each). V gave up 4 bases and J gave up 4 bases, with 17 bases separating them. Looked up from germline, CDR1 is LGHNA and CDR2 is YSLEER. The CDR3 extends over 15 amino acids. In DNA, the CDR3 is TGCGCCAGCAGCCGGCTACCGGGACGGTTATACGAGCAGTACTTC. Protein product: CASSRLPGRLYEQYF.

This clonotype came up many times. The genes are TRBV12-3 or TRBV12-4 and TRBJ2-7; 8 nucleotides line up with TRBD2. The CDR3 has 14 amino acids. J was trimmed by 3 bases and V by 3 bases; bases with no gene match: 4. CDR3 nucleotides: TGTGCCAGCAGTTTTAGCGGGGCGGACTACGAGCAGTACTTC. Its protein is CASSFSGADYEQYF.

The rearrangement joins TRBV12-3 or TRBV12-4 to TRBJ2-7; D gene ambiguous. Trimming removed 10 bases from V and 4 bases from J, with 23 bases in between. This CDR3 has 15 amino acids. The CDR3 is CATSRLPIPLYEQYF. In nucleotides, the CDR3 is TGTGCCACCTCCCGGCTACCGATCCCACTATACGAGCAGTACTTC.

This clonotype has only a few counts. The chain is built from TRBV20-1 and TRBJ2-7; D possibly matches TRBD1 or TRBD2 (6 bases each). Germline CDR1 and CDR2: DFQATT and SNEGSKA (reference sequence). V was pared by 5 bases and J by 3 bases, with 17 bases between. The CDR3 runs 14 residues. The CDR3 reads CSAPQDEGGYEQYF. The CDR3 DNA reads TGCAGTGCTCCTCAAGACGAGGGGGGCTACGAGCAGTACTTC.

This clonotype came up a few times. The V gene is TRBV5-1, the J gene TRBJ2-3; 12 nucleotides line up with TRBD2. The CDR3 spans 16 residues. V lost 6 bases, J lost 1 base, and 6 bases stayed unmatched. Germline values: CDR1 SGHRS, CDR2 YFSETQ. CDR3: CASTYRTSGGTDTQYF. CDR3 DNA: TGCGCCAGCACCTACCGGACTAGCGGGGGCACAGATACGCAGTATTTT.

The rearrangement uses TRBV6-4 and TRBJ1-2; D unresolved. The length of the CDR3 is 12 residues. Trimming pared 8 bases from V and 4 bases from J, leaving 11 bases between. Germline V gene sequence: CDR1 MRHNA, CDR2 SNTAGT. DNA of the CDR3: TGTGCCAGCTCGGACGGATTCTATGGCTACACCTTC. Its protein product is CASSDGFYGYTF.